The 25 T cell receptor beta chains reported below all come from one sample, sequenced in a study of blood T cell repertoires in COVID-19. The repertoire was sequenced with immunoSEQ multiplex PCR; TCRdb's copy has only in-frame clones and lacks some. The data hold about 220,000 clones, with 75% to 90% observed a single time. Sequenced sample: peripheral blood. These receptors were taken from a woman in her 70s with COVID-19, enrolled during active disease.

Note on this clone: Mismatch with germline at one junction end may stem from a read error. J is TRBJ1-6 and V is TRBV10-3; a weak D match, TRBD1 (6 bases). Germline V gives CDR1 ENHRY, CDR2 SYGVKD. The CDR3 spans 16 residues. CDR3 sequence (DNA): TGTGCCATCAGTGAGTCGGGGGCCGCCCGGGATTCACCCCCCCACTTT. Translated: CAISESGAARDSPPHF.

The chain combines TRBV12-3 or TRBV12-4 with TRBJ1-6; 9 bases align to TRBD1. The CDR3 has 13 amino acids. J gave up 10 bases and V 5 bases, and 3 bases lay outside the gene matches. The CDR3 region has the DNA TGTGCCAGCAGTCGGACAGGGGAGTCACCCCTCCACTTT. This encodes CASSRTGESPLHF.

This chain links TRBV24-1 with TRBJ2-1; weak D call: TRBD1 (5 bases). The length of the CDR3 is 15 residues. Germline lookup yields CDR1 KGHDR and CDR2 SFDVKD. V lost 3 bases and J lost 7, with 15 bases in between. CDR3 sequence (DNA): TGTGCCACCAGTGATCTTCCGAAGGGGCGGAATGAGCAGTTCTTC. Protein product: CATSDLPKGRNEQFF.

This sequence joins TRBV9 and TRBJ1-3, with 9 bases aligning to TRBD1. This CDR3 has 16 residues. Germline V gives CDR1 SGDLS, CDR2 YYNGEE. After removal of 4 bases from V and 0 bases from J, the junction contained 5 bases not matched to a gene. The DNA for the CDR3 is TGTGCCAGCAGCCCGAGACAGGGGGTCTCTGGAAACACCATATATTTT. It is translated as CASSPRQGVSGNTIYF.

This chain links TRBV28 with TRBJ1-2, with D possibly being TRBD1 (5 bases). This CDR3 is built from 12 residues. V was clipped by 2 bases and J by 5 bases, with 6 bases between them. CDR1 is MDHEN and CDR2 is SYDVKM in the germline V gene. The CDR3 protein is CASSLKGYGYTF. Here the CDR3 DNA reads TGTGCCAGCAGTTTAAAGGGGTATGGCTACACCTTC.

The chain couples TRBV30 to TRBJ2-7, with D unresolved. This CDR3 contains 14 residues. CDR1 GTSNPN and CDR2 SVGIG come from the germline V gene (reference sequence). Trimming shortened V by 1 base and J by 5 bases, and 15 bases separated the two germline ends. DNA of the CDR3: TGTGCCTGGAGTGCCCGGGTCAAATGGGACGAGCAGTACTTC. This codes for CAWSARVKWDEQYF.

The chain couples TRBV28 to TRBJ1-6; a weak D match, TRBD1 (6 bases). V lost 6 bases and J lost 2, with 11 bases in between. The germline V gene has CDR1 MDHEN and CDR2 SYDVKM. The CDR3 runs 15 residues. The CDR3 sequence is CASRGRDTYNSPLHF. The CDR3 coding sequence is TGTGCCAGCAGGGGGAGGGACACCTATAATTCACCCCTCCACTTT.

This chain connects TRBV4-2 to TRBJ1-2; 9 nucleotides line up with TRBD1. Germline V gives CDR1 LGHNA, CDR2 YNFKEQ. CDR3 length: 14 amino acids. Trimming took 4 bases from V and 7 from J; bases not matched to a gene: 7. The CDR3 here is CASSPLGQGGGYTF. For the CDR3, the DNA is TGTGCCAGCAGCCCCCTGGGACAGGGAGGTGGCTACACCTTC.

This clone was seen a few times. The rearrangement links TRBV10-3 to TRBJ2-1; 14 bases line up with TRBD2. The J segment lost 8 bases and the V segment lost 4 bases, leaving 10 bases of the junction unmatched. The length of the CDR3 is 17 residues. The germline CDR1 and CDR2 sequences are ENHRY and SYGVKD. The CDR3 loop reads CAISGPGLAGVSDEQFF. CDR3 nucleotides: TGTGCCATCAGTGGACCGGGACTAGCGGGAGTTTCGGATGAGCAGTTCTTC.

The chain has TRBV28 and TRBJ2-3, with 13 bases aligning to TRBD2. The ends lost 7 bases at V and 3 bases at J; junction bases unmatched: 1. CDR1 and CDR2 from the germline V gene are MDHEN and SYDVKM. The CDR3 sequence is 14 residues long. The CDR3 region is CASTTSGRTDTQYF. DNA of the CDR3: TGTGCCAGCACGACTAGCGGGAGGACAGATACGCAGTATTTT.

The genes are TRBV3-1 (or the pseudogene TRBV3-2) and TRBJ1-6, with D possibly matching TRBD1 (6 bases). There are 16 residues in the CDR3. The V gene lost 0 bases and the J gene lost 10 bases, with 16 bases spanning the gap. Germline CDR1 LGHDT, CDR2 YNNKEL (reference sequence). The CDR3 is CASSQDGGFEYSPLHF. The DNA for the CDR3 is TGTGCCAGCAGCCAAGATGGGGGCTTCGAATACTCACCCCTCCACTTT.

CDR3 nucleotides: TGTGCCAGCAGATCTTCCGGGACTAGTTACAATGAGCAGTTCTTC. It is translated as CASRSSGTSYNEQFF. The chain links TRBV28 to TRBJ2-1, with 8 bases identical to TRBD2. Per the germline V gene, CDR1 is MDHEN and CDR2 is SYDVKM. The CDR3 contains 15 residues. The ends lost 6 bases at V and 4 bases at J; junction bases unmatched: 8.

This sequence joins TRBV6-2 or TRBV6-3 and TRBJ2-1, with TRBD2 matching 7 bases. After removal of 3 bases from V and 7 bases from J, the junction contained 15 bases not matched to a gene. The germline gives CDR1 MNHEY, CDR2 SVGEGT. The CDR3 spans 17 residues. The CDR3 is CASSYTRRGASGNEQFF. The CDR3 DNA sequence: TGTGCCAGCAGTTATACAAGGCGTGGGGCTAGCGGAAATGAGCAGTTCTTC.

The rearrangement joins TRBV12-3 or TRBV12-4 to TRBJ2-7, with D possibly TRBD2 on 6 matching bases. The CDR3 spans 12 residues. Trimming pared 1 base from V and 11 bases from J, leaving 12 bases between. DNA for the CDR3: TGTGCCAGCAGTTTAGTCGGGGGTAAAGAGTACTTC. This translates into CASSLVGGKEYF.

The chain recombines TRBV5-1 with TRBJ2-1; 14 bases are shared with TRBD2. Germline lookup yields CDR1 SGHRS and CDR2 YFSETQ. The J segment lost 9 bases and the V segment lost 3 bases, leaving 8 bases of the junction unmatched. The CDR3 is made up of 16 amino acids. This CDR3 reads CASSSRAGLAGAEQFF. The CDR3 DNA reads TGCGCCAGCAGCTCGCGTGCGGGACTAGCGGGAGCTGAGCAGTTCTTC.

The chain carries TRBV2 and TRBJ2-3; the match to TRBD2 covers 9 bases. Unmatched junction bases numbered 11, after V lost 7 bases and J lost 6 bases. The CDR3 consists of 15 residues. Per germline, CDR1 SNHLY and CDR2 FYNNEI. The DNA of the CDR3 is TGTGCCAGCATCCTCGCGGGAGGGGGTGGGGATACGCAGTATTTT. This sequence encodes CASILAGGGGDTQYF.

This clone appeared a few times. The chain uses TRBV28 and TRBJ2-4, with D maybe TRBD2 (6 bases). This CDR3 has 12 residues. V lost 6 bases and J lost 15, with 18 bases in between. Looked up from germline, CDR1 is MDHEN and CDR2 is SYDVKM. The CDR3 spells CASRFGRERVYF. CDR3 in DNA: TGTGCCAGCAGATTTGGTCGGGAGAGGGTGTACTTC.

The CDR3 here is CASGQQGRYEQYF. For the CDR3, the DNA is TGTGCCAGCGGCCAACAGGGACGCTACGAGCAGTACTTC. The gene calls are TRBV5-8 and TRBJ2-7; D possibly corresponds to TRBD1 (6 bases). CDR1 and CDR2 from the germline V gene are SGHTS and YDEGEE. V was pared by 7 bases and J by 3 bases, with 14 bases between. The CDR3 sequence is 13 residues long.

This chain connects TRBV11-3 to TRBJ2-3; 8 bases map to TRBD1. The V segment lost 4 bases and the J segment 6 bases; nucleotides outside the gene matches: 6. CDR1 and CDR2 (germline): SGHNT, YENEEA. There are 14 residues in the CDR3. The CDR3 coding sequence is TGTGCCAGCAGCTCAGGACAGGGCGACGATACGCAGTATTTT. Translating it yields CASSSGQGDDTQYF.

CDR3 DNA: TGTGCCAGCAGCAGACAGGGTCCGGCGATTCCAGGTCAGCCCCAGCATTTT. Protein product: CASSRQGPAIPGQPQHF. J is TRBJ1-5 and V is TRBV21-1; TRBD1, as called in the table, went unchecked against the DNA. TRBV21-1 is tagged as a pseudogene. This CDR3 is 17 amino acids long.

This clone was seen a single time. The sample contains more than one DNA sequence encoding this CDR3. The gene calls are TRBV7-9 and TRBJ1-1, with a tentative D call TRBD1 (5 bases). Per the germline V gene, CDR1 is SEHNR and CDR2 is FQNEAQ (reference sequence). This CDR3 is 13 amino acids long. V gave up 4 bases and J gave up 1 base, with 7 bases separating them. CDR3 coding DNA: TGTGCCAGCAGCTCGCAGGGGAACACTGAAGCTTTCTTT. Translated: CASSSQGNTEAFF.

The chain employs TRBV29-1 and TRBJ2-1; TRBD2 aligns across 9 bases. Looked up from germline, CDR1 is SQVTM and CDR2 is ANQGSEA. The CDR3 extends over 13 amino acids. Losses at the gene ends were 7 bases for V and 7 bases for J; bases not matched to a gene: 8. Here the CDR3 reads CSAAPSGMNEQFF. CDR3 nucleotide sequence: TGCAGCGCCGCGCCTAGCGGGATGAATGAGCAGTTCTTC.

The rearrangement uses TRBV14 and TRBJ1-5; D is unresolved. V was trimmed by 1 base and J by 0 bases, leaving 7 bases between them. The CDR3 contains 15 residues. Germline assignment: CDR1 SGHDN and CDR2 FVKESK. CDR3 in amino acids: CASSQGLFSNQPQHF. DNA for the CDR3: TGTGCCAGCAGCCAAGGTCTATTTAGCAATCAGCCCCAGCATTTT.

The CDR3 nucleotides read TGCGCCAGCAGCTCCCCCATGGGGGCAGGGGGCTACACCTTC. This encodes CASSSPMGAGGYTF. The chain employs TRBV5-1 and TRBJ1-2, with D perhaps matching TRBD1 (6 bases). The CDR3 length is 14 residues. Germline lookup yields CDR1 SGHRS and CDR2 YFSETQ. The ends were cut back, 3 bases at V and 8 bases at J, with 17 bases in the middle.

J is TRBJ1-5 and V is TRBV19; the match to TRBD1 covers 9 bases. Germline V CDR1 and CDR2: LNHDA, SQIVND (reference sequence). V was clipped by 3 bases and J by 5 bases; unmatched bases: 5. The CDR3 consists of 15 residues. CDR3 sequence reads: CASSMKQGAHQPQHF. CDR3 in DNA: TGTGCCAGTAGTATGAAACAGGGGGCTCATCAGCCCCAGCATTTT.